What follows are 21 T cell receptor beta chains derived from one specimen sequenced in a study of blood T cells in healthy people across ages. PCR was performed a second time for about 7 to 11 cycles using a sample-barcoded 5' primer and a J-beta primer mix. MiXCR, run by TCRdb on the 5' RACE reads, gives a single entry per CDR3 protein. The data show roughly 2 million distinct CDR3 sequences, 49% seen once. Sample: blood. Every receptor here comes from a woman aged 40 to 55 in good health.

The rearrangement joins TRBV28 to TRBJ1-2; TRBD1 agrees at 8 bases. The J segment lost 1 base and the V segment lost 4 bases, leaving 8 bases of the junction unmatched. The CDR3 is made up of 16 amino acids. Germline CDR1 reads MDHEN; CDR2 reads SYDVKM. CDR3 nucleotide sequence: TGTGCCAGCAGTTCACAGGGGGAAATCTTTAACTATGGCTACACCTTC. This encodes CASSSQGEIFNYGYTF.

The chain has TRBV5-8 and TRBJ2-7; D ambiguous. V shed 4 bases and J shed 2 bases, with 16 bases lying between them. The length of the CDR3 is 15 residues. Germline V CDR1 and CDR2: SGHTS, YDEGEE. CDR3 nucleotides: TGTGCCAGCAGCCTCCTAGGAGAAAGAGCCTACGAGCAGTACTTC. Translation gives CASSLLGERAYEQYF. Combining the CDR3 with reference TRBV5-8 and TRBJ2-7 gives the whole variable domain EAGVTQSPTHLIKTRGQQATLRCSPISGHTSVYWYQQALGLGLQFLLWYDEGEERNRGNFPPRFSGRQFPNYSSELNVNALELEDSALYLCASSLLGERAYEQYFGPGTRLTVT.

Notes on this clonotype: Compared with germline, one end of the junction differs, possibly owing to a read error. The chain uses TRBV7-7 and TRBJ2-5, with TRBD2 matching over 7 bases. Germline CDR1 SSHAT, CDR2 FNYEAQ (reference sequence). The CDR3 is 13 amino acids. CDR3 DNA sequence: TGTGCTAGCAGCTGGGGGGGGACAGAGACCCAGTACTTC. Translating it yields CASSWGGTETQYF.

The rearrangement uses TRBV4-1 and TRBJ1-2; TRBD1 aligns across 7 bases. CDR3 size: 14 residues. Germline assignment: CDR1 MGHRA and CDR2 YSYEKL. The junction had 9 bases not matched to a gene; V was cut back by 4 bases and J by 7 bases. CDR3 sequence: CASSPDTGEFGYTF. The CDR3 coding sequence is TGCGCCAGCAGCCCGGATACAGGGGAATTTGGCTACACCTTC.

V usage is TRBV10-2 and J usage is TRBJ2-1, with TRBD2 matching 16 bases. The germline gives CDR1 WSHSY, CDR2 SAAADI. J gave up 12 bases and V 3 bases, and 5 bases lay outside the gene matches. This CDR3 is built from 15 residues. CDR3: CASSDGTSGGAGQFF. CDR3 coding DNA: TGCGCCAGCAGTGACGGGACTAGCGGGGGGGCCGGGCAGTTCTTC.

This rearrangement joins TRBV6-5 to TRBJ2-7, with a tentative D call TRBD1 (6 bases). This CDR3 has 15 residues. Per the germline V gene, CDR1 is MNHEY and CDR2 is SVGAGI. V was cut by 1 base and J by 2 bases, with 12 bases left in between. The CDR3 coding sequence is TGTGCCAGCAGTTACTTCCGGGACAAGGCCTACGAGCAGTACTTC. Its protein product is CASSYFRDKAYEQYF.

This clonotype was picked up a small number of times. This chain joins TRBV6-1 and TRBJ2-5, with no clear D. Per germline, CDR1 MNHNS and CDR2 SASEGT. This CDR3 region has 15 residues. Trimming shortened V by 7 bases and J by 2 bases, and 17 bases separated the two germline ends. In DNA form, the CDR3 reads TGTGCCAGCACCTTACCCAACCGGGTTCAAGAGACCCAGTACTTC. Translated, it gives CASTLPNRVQETQYF.

This clonotype came up a few times. In DNA form, the CDR3 reads TGTGCCAGCAGCCAACAGGTGGGGAGCACAGATACGCAGTATTTT. Residues: CASSQQVGSTDTQYF. The V and J genes are TRBV3-1 and TRBJ2-3; D gene ambiguous. V was shortened by 2 bases and J by 0 bases, with 9 bases between the two germline ends. The length of the CDR3 is 15 residues. CDR1 and CDR2 (germline): LGHDT, YNNKEL (reference sequence).

The J gene is TRBJ2-1, the V gene TRBV12-3 or TRBV12-4, with 8 bases matching TRBD1. The CDR3 sequence is 15 residues long. J lost 5 bases, V lost 6 bases, and 9 bases had no gene match. The CDR3 here is CASSSWQGANNEQFF. CDR3 sequence (DNA): TGTGCCAGCAGCTCTTGGCAGGGGGCAAACAATGAGCAGTTCTTC.

This clonotype was observed at least ten times. The rearrangement links TRBV9 to TRBJ2-5, with D possibly being TRBD1 (5 bases). This CDR3 is built from 14 residues. V shed 0 bases and J shed 2 bases, with 8 bases lying between them. The germline gives CDR1 SGDLS, CDR2 YYNGEE. The CDR3: CASSVGPGQETQYF. CDR3 coding DNA: TGTGCCAGCAGCGTAGGGCCAGGGCAAGAGACCCAGTACTTC.

This clonotype has a handful of counts. This chain uses TRBV7-9 with TRBJ1-2; D is uncertain. Trimming cost V 5 bases and J 6 bases, with 16 bases left between them. Germline V gene lookup returns CDR1 SEHNR and CDR2 FQNEAQ (reference sequence). This CDR3 region has 14 residues. The CDR3 DNA reads TGTGCCAGCAGCATCCAGGCGAACCCTAATGGCTACACCTTC. Translated: CASSIQANPNGYTF.

The V gene is TRBV27, the J gene TRBJ2-3; tentatively, D is TRBD1 (5 bases). The CDR3 is 14 residues long. The ends were cut back, 8 bases at V and 3 bases at J, with 15 bases in the middle. Germline-derived CDR1 and CDR2 are MNHEY and SMNVEV (reference sequence). CDR3 bases: TGTGCCAGCTCCCCTACCCACAGGACAGATACGCAGTATTTT. It specifies CASSPTHRTDTQYF.

This chain links TRBV28 with TRBJ1-2; the D is unclear. The V gene's germline CDR1 is MDHEN and CDR2 SYDVKM. Trimming pared 4 bases from V and 8 bases from J, leaving 20 bases between. This CDR3 comprises 15 residues. The CDR3 loop is CASSSEQLGAGGYTF. The CDR3 nucleotides read TGTGCCAGCAGTTCGGAACAGTTGGGTGCCGGGGGCTACACCTTC.

The chain's CDR3 is CASIRSEGGSSYNEQFF. As DNA, the CDR3 is TGTGCCAGCATTCGGTCCGAGGGCGGGAGCTCCTACAATGAGCAGTTCTTC. V usage is TRBV6-6 and J usage is TRBJ2-1; 7 nucleotides match TRBD2. Germline assignment: CDR1 MNHNY and CDR2 SVGAGI (reference sequence). V dropped 7 bases and J dropped 0; count of bases not matched to a gene: 12. This CDR3 has 17 amino acids.

This clonotype was observed a handful of times. The V gene is TRBV12-3 or TRBV12-4, the J gene TRBJ2-5; D is unresolved. The ends were cut back, 6 bases at V and 2 bases at J, with 10 bases in the middle. The CDR3 consists of 13 residues. The CDR3 is CASRHVLQETQYF. The CDR3 DNA reads as TGTGCCAGCAGGCACGTATTACAAGAGACCCAGTACTTC.

The rearrangement joins TRBV5-6 to TRBJ2-6; D is undetermined. Germline V lookup: CDR1 SGHDT, CDR2 YYEEEE. This CDR3 spans 16 amino acids. Trimming took 3 bases from V and 4 from J, leaving 14 bases between them. The CDR3 is CASSSLTLLGANVLTF. The CDR3 DNA follows: TGTGCCAGCAGCTCCCTCACCTTGTTGGGGGCCAACGTCCTGACTTTC.

V is TRBV7-2 and J is TRBJ2-7, with a tentative D call TRBD2 (5 bases). CDR3 size: 15 residues. CDR1 SGHTA and CDR2 FQGNSA come from the germline V gene. Trimming left V 5 bases short and J 2 bases short, with 16 bases between. The CDR3 DNA follows: TGTGCCAGCAGCCGCACGGGGTCCAGCCCCTACGAGCAGTACTTC. Encoded protein: CASSRTGSSPYEQYF.

This clonotype was seen more than once but under ten times. The chain employs TRBV20-1 and TRBJ1-2; 7 bases are shared with TRBD1. J was trimmed by 8 bases and V by 0 bases; bases with no gene match: 12. The CDR3 loop spans 15 amino acids. The germline V gene encodes CDR1 DFQATT and CDR2 SNEGSKA (reference sequence). The CDR3 region has the DNA TGCAGTGCTAGAGAATTGGGACAGTCCAGGTTCGGCTACACCTTC. Translation: CSARELGQSRFGYTF.

The V call is TRBV5-4, the J call TRBJ1-4; 8 bases agree with TRBD1. Unmatched junction bases numbered 9, after V lost 0 bases and J lost 8 bases. CDR1 and CDR2 from the germline V gene are SGHNT and YYREEE (reference sequence). The CDR3 has 16 residues. CDR3 amino acids: CASSLDSGTGGEKLFF. CDR3 nucleotide sequence: TGTGCCAGCAGCTTGGACTCCGGGACAGGAGGCGAAAAACTGTTTTTT. Full variable domain (outside the CDR3, taken from reference TRBV5-4 and TRBJ1-4): ETGVTQSPTHLIKTRGQQVTLRCSSQSGHNTVSWYQQALGQGPQFIFQYYREEENGRGNFPPRFSGLQFPNYSSELNVNALELDDSALYLCASSLDSGTGGEKLFFGSGTQLSVL.

This clonotype has more than one count but fewer than ten. V and J are TRBV4-3 and TRBJ2-5, with D maybe TRBD1 (6 bases). Germline V lookup: CDR1 LGHNA, CDR2 YSLEER. The germline V and J ends were trimmed by 1 base and 5 bases, with 17 bases remaining between them. The CDR3 has 16 amino acids. The CDR3 sequence: CASSQALDSEWETQYF. The DNA for the CDR3 is TGCGCCAGCAGCCAAGCTCTGGACAGCGAATGGGAGACCCAGTACTTC.

This rearrangement joins TRBV10-1 to TRBJ2-7, with TRBD1 matching 8 bases. Trimming at V came to 0 bases and at J to 4 bases, leaving 5 bases not matched to a gene. CDR3 length: 15 residues. Germline CDR1 and CDR2: WNHNN and SYGVQD (reference sequence). The CDR3: CASSESIRGRYEQYF. In DNA, the CDR3 is TGCGCCAGCAGTGAGTCGATCAGGGGGCGATACGAGCAGTACTTC.